The 23 T cell receptor beta chains below come from one sample, sequenced in a study of blood T cell repertoires in COVID-19. TCRdb keeps only in-frame clones here, not all; method: immunoSEQ multiplex PCR. The data contain 300,000 to 400,000 clones, 80% to 90% of them singletons. The sequencing input was peripheral blood. The receptors were gathered from a woman aged 25 to 39 with COVID-19, enrolled during active disease.

V is TRBV6-5 and J is TRBJ2-7, with D possibly TRBD1 on 5 matching bases. The ends were cut back, 6 bases at V and 5 bases at J, with 14 bases in the middle. Germline V lookup: CDR1 MNHEY, CDR2 SVGAGI. The CDR3 is made up of 13 amino acids. The DNA of the CDR3 is TGTGCCAGCAGCGCACGACAGTTCCACGAGCAGTACGTC. It translates to CASSARQFHEQYV.

The gene calls are TRBV2 and TRBJ1-2, with D possibly matching TRBD1 (5 bases). CDR1 and CDR2 (germline): SNHLY, FYNNEI. The CDR3 is made up of 14 amino acids. V lost 6 bases and J lost 5, with 16 bases in between. This CDR3 reads CASRGGKGPYGYTF. The CDR3 region has the DNA TGTGCCAGCAGGGGGGGAAAGGGGCCATATGGCTACACCTTC.

The chain has TRBV5-1 and TRBJ2-1; D remains unclear. The germline V gene has CDR1 SGHRS and CDR2 YFSETQ. Trimming removed 1 base at V and 8 bases at J, with 7 bases between. The CDR3 has 12 amino acids. The CDR3 here is CASSLPSDEQFF. CDR3 DNA sequence: TGCGCCAGCAGCTTGCCCTCGGATGAGCAGTTCTTC.

The sample holds one count of this clone. This chain connects TRBV4-1 to TRBJ2-2; D may be TRBD2 (5 bases). Trimming left V 5 bases short and J 6 bases short, with 16 bases between. There are 15 residues in the CDR3. Germline loops: CDR1 MGHRA, CDR2 YSYEKL. The CDR3 is CASSGEASMAGELFF. The CDR3 DNA is TGCGCCAGCAGCGGAGAGGCTAGCATGGCCGGGGAGCTGTTTTTT.

This clone came up once. DNA for the CDR3: TGTGCCTGGACCTCTCCCAAATCGGTAACTAATGAAAAACTGTTTTTT. Amino acid sequence: CAWTSPKSVTNEKLFF. The J gene is TRBJ1-4, the V gene TRBV30; D is ambiguous. This CDR3 has 16 residues. CDR1 and CDR2 (germline): GTSNPN, SVGIG (reference sequence). V was trimmed by 4 bases and J by 1 base, leaving 16 bases between them.

This rearrangement joins TRBV9 to TRBJ1-4; no firm D call. The V gene lost 2 bases and the J gene lost 3 bases, with 11 bases spanning the gap. The CDR3 is made up of 15 amino acids. CDR1 is SGDLS, CDR2 YYNGEE, per germline. The chain's CDR3 is CASSVSSRSNEKLFF. As DNA, the CDR3 is TGTGCCAGCAGCGTCAGTTCCCGCTCTAATGAAAAACTGTTTTTT.

This chain connects TRBV7-2 to TRBJ2-3; 7 bases are a match to TRBD2. V was clipped by 1 base and J by 6 bases; unmatched bases: 1. The germline CDR1 and CDR2 sequences are SGHTA and FQGNSA. The CDR3 length is 13 residues. The CDR3 loop reads CASSLVREDTQYF. In DNA form, the CDR3 reads TGTGCCAGCAGCTTAGTGCGGGAGGATACGCAGTATTTT.

This clone was detected only once. V and J are TRBV4-3 and TRBJ2-3, with 7 bases that match TRBD2. This CDR3 spans 14 amino acids. The germline V gene encodes CDR1 LGHNA and CDR2 YSLEER. V gave up 1 base and J gave up 5 bases; unmatched junction bases: 3. The CDR3 loop reads CASSQAGGGDTQYF. DNA of the CDR3: TGCGCCAGCAGCCAAGCGGGGGGAGGAGATACGCAGTATTTT.

The chain employs TRBV7-9 and TRBJ2-1; D remains ambiguous. The CDR3 spans 13 residues. V lost 5 bases, J lost 4 bases, and 9 bases lay in between. The germline CDR1 and CDR2 sequences are SEHNR and FQNEAQ (reference sequence). CDR3 protein: CASSPRLYNEQFF. Written as DNA, the CDR3 is TGTGCCAGCAGCCCACGGTTATACAATGAGCAGTTCTTC.

Of note for this clone: Within the sample, other DNA sequences also encode this same CDR3. The chain employs TRBV18 and TRBJ2-5; TRBD2 matches 8 bases. The trim removed 3 bases at V and 1 base at J, leaving 1 base unmatched. The CDR3 is made up of 14 amino acids. Germline CDR1 reads KGHSH; CDR2 reads LQKENI. CDR3 nucleotide sequence: TGTGCCAGCTCACCTACTAGCGGCCAAGAGACCCAGTACTTC. Translated, it gives CASSPTSGQETQYF.

The V call is TRBV5-6, the J call TRBJ1-2, with 7 positions matching TRBD1. CDR3 length: 16 amino acids. Germline values: CDR1 SGHDT, CDR2 YYEEEE. V trimming: 0 bases; J trimming: 5 bases; junction bases outside the gene matches: 10. In DNA form, the CDR3 reads TGTGCCAGCAGCTTGGGGACAGGTTCGGGATCTTATGGCTACACCTTC. It translates to CASSLGTGSGSYGYTF.

In its sample, this clone was seen a few times. The chain couples TRBV29-1 to TRBJ2-1, with D perhaps TRBD2 (6 bases). The CDR3 has 17 amino acids. Germline-derived CDR1 and CDR2 are SQVTM and ANQGSEA. The V gene lost 7 bases and the J gene lost 4 bases, with 26 bases spanning the gap. This chain's CDR3 is CSALGAGPVSYYNEQFF. The CDR3 region has the DNA TGCAGCGCCCTTGGGGCGGGACCAGTGTCGTATTACAATGAGCAGTTCTTC.

The chain recombines TRBV18 with TRBJ2-3; possibly TRBD2 for D (6 bases). The CDR3 loop spans 16 amino acids. Per germline, CDR1 KGHSH and CDR2 LQKENI. Deletions cut 1 base from V and 6 bases from J, with 17 bases between. In nucleotides, the CDR3 is TGTGCCAGCTCACCACGCGGGGCCTCACTCCCGGATACGCAGTATTTT. It translates to CASSPRGASLPDTQYF.

J is TRBJ2-1 and V is TRBV14, with D maybe TRBD2 (5 bases). Trimming took off 4 bases at V and 12 bases at J, with 16 bases between the two ends. Germline CDR1 is SGHDN and CDR2 is FVKESK. This CDR3 comprises 13 residues. CDR3 bases: TGTGCCAGCAGCCTAGTCCCCAGCGGAAGGCAGTTCTTC. Its protein product is CASSLVPSGRQFF. The full variable domain, in which reference TRBV14 and TRBJ2-1 provide the parts outside the CDR3, is EAGVTQFPSHSVIEKGQTVTLRCDPISGHDNLYWYRRVMGKEIKFLLHFVKESKQDESGMPNNRFLAERTGGTYSTLKVQPAELEDSGVYFCASSLVPSGRQFFGPGTRLTVL.

V usage is TRBV12-3 or TRBV12-4 and J usage is TRBJ2-5; 7 nucleotides align to TRBD1. CDR3 length: 13 amino acids. Losses at the gene ends were 4 bases for V and 5 bases for J; bases not matched to a gene: 4. As DNA, the CDR3 is TGTGCCAGCAGTTACAGGGGATTGGAGACCCAGTACTTC. It yields the protein CASSYRGLETQYF.

The V call is TRBV4-3, the J call TRBJ2-3; the match to TRBD2 covers 12 bases. The CDR3 has 17 residues. Germline V gene sequence: CDR1 LGHNA, CDR2 YSLEER. V was pared by 3 bases and J by 4 bases, with 8 bases of the junction left unmatched. CDR3 DNA: TGCGCCAGCAGCCACTCACCTCTAGCGGGAGGGGCAGATACGCAGTATTTT. Its translation: CASSHSPLAGGADTQYF.

The V and J genes are TRBV25-1 and TRBJ2-6; 7 bases agree with TRBD1. The CDR3 has 16 amino acids. After removal of 7 bases from V and 8 bases from J, the junction contained 14 bases not matched to a gene. Per germline, CDR1 MGHDK and CDR2 SYGVNS. CDR3 sequence (DNA): TGTGCCAGCACCCCAAGGTCGCAGGGGGAAACCAACGTCCTGACTTTC. This gives the protein CASTPRSQGETNVLTF. The entire variable domain, with the rest obtained from reference TRBV25-1 and TRBJ2-6, is as follows: EADIYQTPRYLVIGTGKKITLECSQTMGHDKMYWYQQDPGMELHLIHYSYGVNSTEKGDLSSESTVSRIRTEHFPLTLESARPSHTSQYLCASTPRSQGETNVLTFGAGSRLTVL.

The V call is TRBV4-1, the J call TRBJ1-5; D gene unclear. CDR3 size: 13 residues. Trimming pared 6 bases from V and 4 bases from J, leaving 10 bases between. The germline CDR1 and CDR2 sequences are MGHRA and YSYEKL. The CDR3: CASSHMINQPQHF. In DNA form, the CDR3 reads TGCGCCAGCAGTCACATGATAAATCAGCCCCAGCATTTT.

The CDR3 loop is CASSWASGDYEQYF. The DNA for the CDR3 is TGTGCCAGCAGTTGGGCTAGCGGGGACTACGAGCAGTACTTC. The rearrangement uses TRBV27 and TRBJ2-7; TRBD2 matches at 9 bases. V lost 4 bases to trimming and J lost 3 bases; unmatched junction nucleotides: 4. The germline V gene encodes CDR1 MNHEY and CDR2 SMNVEV (reference sequence). The CDR3 sequence is 14 residues long.

The rearrangement links TRBV20-1 to TRBJ2-3; D is possibly TRBD2 (5 bases). Per germline, CDR1 DFQATT and CDR2 SNEGSKA (reference sequence). V was pared by 3 bases and J by 0 bases, with 10 bases between. The CDR3 is 14 amino acids. In DNA form, the CDR3 reads TGCAGTGCTAGTGGACTCATTAGCACAGATACGCAGTATTTT. It translates to CSASGLISTDTQYF.

The chain links TRBV7-9 to TRBJ2-7, with 8 positions matching TRBD1. The CDR3 totals 14 residues. The V gene end was trimmed by 4 bases and the J gene end by 7 bases; junction bases not matched to a gene: 9. The germline gives CDR1 SEHNR, CDR2 FQNEAQ (reference sequence). The CDR3: CASSSDRGWEEQYF. CDR3 bases: TGTGCCAGCAGCTCTGACAGGGGATGGGAAGAGCAGTACTTC.

The chain joins TRBV7-2 to TRBJ2-3; 8 nucleotides line up with TRBD1. Trimming at V came to 2 bases and at J to 2 bases, leaving 6 bases not matched to a gene. The CDR3 loop spans 16 amino acids. CDR1 and CDR2 (germline): SGHTA, FQGNSA. The chain's CDR3 is CASSLWRTGITDTQYF. CDR3 nucleotide sequence: TGTGCCAGCAGCTTATGGAGGACAGGGATCACAGATACGCAGTATTTT.

The J gene is TRBJ1-1, the V gene TRBV6-5; 8 nucleotides align to TRBD1. The CDR3 is 14 amino acids. The junction had 7 bases not matched to a gene; V was cut back by 3 bases and J by 7 bases. The germline gives CDR1 MNHEY, CDR2 SVGAGI. As DNA, the CDR3 is TGTGCCAGCAGTTATTTGGGGACAGGAGGTGAAGCTTTCTTT. Its protein is CASSYLGTGGEAFF.